The 8 T cell receptor beta chains reported below all come from one sample, sequenced in a study of blood T cells in healthy people across ages. Primers used in a second PCR of about 7 to 12 cycles were a sample-barcoded 5' primer and a J-beta primer mix. TCRdb recomputed calls from the 5' RACE reads with MiXCR, one row per CDR3 protein. The sample holds some 800,000 distinct CDR3 sequences, around 45% seen once. Sequences were obtained from blood. These receptors originate from a man between 60 and 70 years old in good health.

The sample holds many counts of this clonotype. The chain recombines TRBV12-3 or TRBV12-4 with TRBJ2-4; D gene uncertain. CDR3 size: 14 residues. V lost 5 bases and J 3 bases, leaving 11 bases between the germline ends. The CDR3 here is CASSPLGNKNIQYF. The CDR3 bases are TGTGCCAGCAGTCCCCTGGGGAACAAAAACATTCAGTACTTC.

The J gene is TRBJ2-7, the V gene TRBV7-2, with 11 bases lining up with TRBD2. The CDR3 contains 15 residues. Germline values: CDR1 SGHTA, CDR2 FQGNSA. J lost 5 bases, V lost 3 bases, and 6 bases had no gene match. CDR3 loop: CASSFTSGGRDEQYF. The CDR3 DNA is TGTGCCAGCAGCTTTACTAGCGGGGGTCGGGACGAGCAGTACTTC.

The table lists this clonotype with many counts. The chain links TRBV29-1 to TRBJ1-5; 8 bases match TRBD1. Germline values: CDR1 SQVTM, CDR2 ANQGSEA. V was clipped by 7 bases and J by 7 bases; unmatched bases: 9. The CDR3 totals 13 residues. The CDR3 bases are TGCAGCGCTGGGGCAGGGGGCGTCCAGCCCCAGCATTTT. Its translation is CSAGAGGVQPQHF.

The chain has TRBV20-1 and TRBJ2-5; D gene ambiguous. V was cut by 3 bases and J by 5 bases, with 7 bases left in between. This CDR3 has 11 residues. CDR1 is DFQATT and CDR2 is SNEGSKA in the germline V gene (reference sequence). CDR3 DNA sequence: TGCAGTGCTAGGGATTTTGAGACCCAGTACTTC. Residues: CSARDFETQYF.

The sample holds a few counts of this clonotype. V gene TRBV7-9 combines with J gene TRBJ2-1; D call uncertain. The V gene lost 1 base and the J gene lost 7 bases, with 11 bases spanning the gap. The length of the CDR3 is 14 residues. Germline lookup yields CDR1 SEHNR and CDR2 FQNEAQ (reference sequence). CDR3 sequence: CASSLVLVRNEQFF. The CDR3 DNA follows: TGTGCCAGCAGCTTAGTGCTAGTGAGGAATGAGCAGTTCTTC.

The genes are TRBV10-3 and TRBJ1-2; D is possibly TRBD1 (6 bases). From germline, CDR1 is ENHRY and CDR2 SYGVKD. Trimming took off 8 bases at V and 2 bases at J, with 18 bases between the two ends. This CDR3 has 15 amino acids. For the CDR3, the DNA is TGTGCCATCGGGACCCGGGGCAGGGGAAACTATGGCTACACCTTC. Translated: CAIGTRGRGNYGYTF.

V gene TRBV28 combines with J gene TRBJ1-2; TRBD1 agrees at 12 bases. Losses at the gene ends were 5 bases for V and 4 bases for J; bases not matched to a gene: 5. There are 15 residues in the CDR3. CDR1 and CDR2 (germline): MDHEN, SYDVKM. CDR3 sequence: CASSMGTGGGYGYTF. DNA of the CDR3: TGTGCCAGCAGTATGGGGACAGGGGGCGGCTATGGCTACACCTTC.

The chain uses TRBV20-1 and TRBJ2-3, with TRBD2 identical over 8 bases. The CDR3 is made up of 15 amino acids. V was pared by 0 bases and J by 6 bases, with 8 bases of the junction left unmatched. Germline V gives CDR1 DFQATT, CDR2 SNEGSKA (reference sequence). The DNA for the CDR3 is TGCAGTGCTAGAGATCTTCGGGGGGGCATGGATACGCAGTATTTT. Protein sequence: CSARDLRGGMDTQYF.